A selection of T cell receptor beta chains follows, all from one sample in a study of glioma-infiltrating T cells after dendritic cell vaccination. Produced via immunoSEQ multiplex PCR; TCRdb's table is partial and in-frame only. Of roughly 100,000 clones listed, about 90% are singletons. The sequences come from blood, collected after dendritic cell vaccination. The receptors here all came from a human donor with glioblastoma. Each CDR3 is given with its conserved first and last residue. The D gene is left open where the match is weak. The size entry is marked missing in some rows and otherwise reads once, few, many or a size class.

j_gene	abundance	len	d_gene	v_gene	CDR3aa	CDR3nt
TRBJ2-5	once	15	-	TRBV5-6	CASTSPGTSEETQYF	TGTGCCAGTACGTCCCCCGGGACATCAGAAGAGACCCAGTACTTC
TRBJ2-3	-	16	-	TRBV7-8	CASSLRRVFRTDTQYF	TGTGCCAGCAGCTTACGGAGGGTCTTCCGCACAGATACGCAGTATTTT
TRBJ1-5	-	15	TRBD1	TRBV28	CASRGQGISNQPQHF	TGTGCCAGCAGGGGACAGGGTATCAGCAATCAGCCCCAGCATTTT
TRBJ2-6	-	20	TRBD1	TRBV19	CASSLNILQGGFAGANVLTF	TGTGCCAGTAGCCTCAATATTTTACAGGGGGGATTTGCTGGGGCCAACGTCCTGACTTTC
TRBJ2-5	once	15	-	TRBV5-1	CASSLIPDNQETQYF	TGCGCCAGCAGCTTGATCCCCGACAACCAAGAGACCCAGTACTTC
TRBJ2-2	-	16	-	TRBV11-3	CASSLGATQYTGELFF	TGTGCCAGCAGCTTAGGCGCGACTCAATACACCGGGGAGCTGTTTTTT
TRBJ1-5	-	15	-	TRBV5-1	CASSPGGIGNQPQHF	TGCGCCAGCAGCCCGGGGGGGATTGGCAATCAGCCCCAGCATTTT
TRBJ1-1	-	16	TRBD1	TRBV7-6	CASSTGQGARGTEAFF	TGTGCCAGCAGCACCGGACAGGGGGCGCGAGGCACTGAAGCTTTCTTT
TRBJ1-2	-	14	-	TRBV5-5	CASSTSGPSGGYTF	TGTGCCAGCAGCACCTCAGGACCTTCGGGGGGCTACACCTTC
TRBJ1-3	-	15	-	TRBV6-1	CASSVDRSSGNTIYF	TGTGCCAGCAGTGTCGACAGAAGCTCTGGAAACACCATATATTTT
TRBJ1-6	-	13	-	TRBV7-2	CASSPSLNSPLHF	TGTGCCAGCAGCCCCTCCTTAAATTCACCCCTCCACTTT
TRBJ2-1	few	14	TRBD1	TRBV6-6	CASRSGTGGNEQFF	TGTGCCAGCAGATCCGGGACAGGGGGGAATGAGCAGTTCTTC
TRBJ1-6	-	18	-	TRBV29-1	CSVGDPRQPRGSNSPLHF	TGCAGCGTTGGGGATCCGCGACAGCCCCGCGGGAGTAATTCACCCCTCCACTTT
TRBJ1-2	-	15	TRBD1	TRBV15	CATSRDQGASYGYTF	TGTGCCACCAGCAGAGATCAGGGGGCCTCCTATGGCTACACCTTC
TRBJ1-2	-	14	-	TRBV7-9	CASNDLGGTYGYTF	TGTGCCAGCAACGATCTCGGGGGGACCTATGGCTACACCTTC
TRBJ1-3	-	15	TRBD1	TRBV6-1	CASSPGTGAGNTIYF	TGTGCCAGCAGCCCCGGGACAGGGGCTGGAAACACCATATATTTT
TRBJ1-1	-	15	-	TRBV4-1	CASSQLGRANTEAFF	TGCGCCAGCAGCCAACTTGGCAGGGCGAACACTGAAGCTTTCTTT
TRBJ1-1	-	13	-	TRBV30	CARITRVNTEAFF	TGTGCCCGAATTACCAGGGTAAACACTGAAGCTTTCTTT
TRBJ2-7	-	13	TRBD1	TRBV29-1	CSVSPTGTYEQYF	TGCAGCGTCTCACCGACAGGGACCTACGAGCAGTACTTC
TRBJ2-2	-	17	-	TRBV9	CASSVAGHNANTGELLF	TGTGCCAGCAGCGTAGCTGGGCACAACGCGAACACCGGGGAGCTGCTTTTT
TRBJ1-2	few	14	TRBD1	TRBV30	CAWSATGVGYGYTF	TGTGCCTGGAGTGCGACAGGGGTTGGCTATGGCTACACCTTC
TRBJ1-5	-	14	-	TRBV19	CASTHQGNNQPQHF	TGTGCCAGTACCCACCAGGGGAACAATCAGCCCCAGCATTTT
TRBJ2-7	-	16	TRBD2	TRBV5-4	CASSLGGSGGAYEQYF	TGTGCCAGCAGCTTGGGAGGTAGCGGGGGGGCCTACGAGCAGTACTTC
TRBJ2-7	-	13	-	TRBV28	CATLRREDYEQYF	TGTGCCACCCTGAGGCGAGAAGATTACGAGCAGTACTTC
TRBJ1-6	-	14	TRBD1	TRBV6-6	CASSYDRGRSPLHF	TGTGCCAGCAGTTACGACAGGGGGCGTTCACCCCTCCACTTT
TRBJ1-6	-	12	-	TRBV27	CASSSRNSPLHF	TGTGCCAGCAGTTCTCGGAATTCACCCCTCCACTTT
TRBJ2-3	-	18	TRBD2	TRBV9	CASSVDPPGLGRSDTQYF	TGTGCCAGCAGCGTAGACCCCCCGGGACTAGGAAGGTCAGATACGCAGTATTTT
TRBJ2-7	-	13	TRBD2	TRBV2	CASRVGLASEQYF	TGTGCCAGCAGGGTGGGACTAGCAAGTGAGCAGTACTTC
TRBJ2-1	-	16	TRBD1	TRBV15	CATSRGGATGANEQFF	TGTGCCACCAGCAGAGGTGGTGCGACAGGGGCGAATGAGCAGTTCTTC
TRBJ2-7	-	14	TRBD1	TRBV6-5	CASSYQQGAYEQYF	TGTGCCAGCAGTTACCAACAGGGGGCCTACGAGCAGTACTTC
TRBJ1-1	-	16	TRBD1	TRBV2	CASSGKSTGVGTEAFF	TGTGCCAGCAGCGGGAAGTCTACAGGGGTCGGCACTGAAGCTTTCTTT
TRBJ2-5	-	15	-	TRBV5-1	CASSLGPGNQETQYF	TGCGCCAGCAGCTTGGGGCCCGGGAACCAAGAGACCCAGTACTTC
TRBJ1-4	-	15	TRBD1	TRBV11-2	CASSSLDRGDEKLFF	TGTGCCAGCAGCTCCCTAGACAGGGGTGATGAAAAACTGTTTTTT
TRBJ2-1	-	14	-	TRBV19	CASSLSDSVDEQFF	TGTGCCAGTAGCCTGTCTGACAGTGTTGATGAGCAGTTCTTC
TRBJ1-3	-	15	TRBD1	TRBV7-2	CASSLRTGSGNTIYF	TGTGCCAGCAGCTTAAGGACAGGCTCTGGAAACACCATATATTTT
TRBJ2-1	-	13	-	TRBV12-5	CASGLEAVGEQFF	TGTGCTAGTGGTTTGGAGGCGGTCGGTGAGCAGTTCTTC
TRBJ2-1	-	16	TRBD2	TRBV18	CASSPASGSSGDEQFF	TGTGCCAGCTCACCCGCTAGCGGGAGCTCTGGGGATGAGCAGTTCTTC
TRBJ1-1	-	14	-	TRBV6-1	CASRTGRASTEAFF	TGTGCCAGCAGGACTGGCAGGGCTAGCACTGAAGCTTTCTTT
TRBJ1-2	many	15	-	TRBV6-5	CASSYSSQGFVGYTF	TGTGCCAGCAGTTACTCGAGTCAGGGGTTCGTCGGCTACACCTTC
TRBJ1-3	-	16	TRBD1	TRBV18	CASSPLPGTAGNTIYF	TGTGCCAGCTCACCTCTACCCGGGACAGCTGGAAACACCATATATTTT
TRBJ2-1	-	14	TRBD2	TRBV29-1	CSVRGLETVGEQFF	TGCAGCGTACGGGGACTAGAGACGGTCGGTGAGCAGTTCTTC
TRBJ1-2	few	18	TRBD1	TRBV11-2	CASSLIGHRDRGLYGYTF	TGTGCCAGCAGCTTAATAGGCCACAGGGACAGGGGGCTGTATGGCTACACCTTC
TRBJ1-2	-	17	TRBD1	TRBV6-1	CASSERLLTGKSYGYTF	TGTGCCAGCAGTGAAAGGTTGCTGACAGGGAAATCCTATGGCTACACCTTC